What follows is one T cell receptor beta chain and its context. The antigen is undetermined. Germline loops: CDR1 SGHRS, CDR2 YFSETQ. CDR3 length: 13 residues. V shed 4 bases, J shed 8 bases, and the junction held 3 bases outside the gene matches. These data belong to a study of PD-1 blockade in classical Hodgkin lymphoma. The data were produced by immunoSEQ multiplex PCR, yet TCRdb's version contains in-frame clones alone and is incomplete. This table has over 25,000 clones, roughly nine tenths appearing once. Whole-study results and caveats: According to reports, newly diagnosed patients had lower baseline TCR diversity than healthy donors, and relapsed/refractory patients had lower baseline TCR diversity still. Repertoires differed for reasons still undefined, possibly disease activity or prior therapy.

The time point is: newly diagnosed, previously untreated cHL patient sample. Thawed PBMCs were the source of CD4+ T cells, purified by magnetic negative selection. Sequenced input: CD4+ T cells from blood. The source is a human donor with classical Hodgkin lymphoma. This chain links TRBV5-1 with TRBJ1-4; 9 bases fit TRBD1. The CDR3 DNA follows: TGCGCCAGCAGCCGGGGGACAGGGGAAAAACTGTTTTTT. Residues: CASSRGTGEKLFF.